This T cell receptor (beta chain) was sequenced during a study of Graves' ophthalmopathy and Graves' hyperthyroidism. General study points: Sensitivity reached approximately 85% and specificity about 81% for a 13-signature model separating ophthalmopathy from stable hyperthyroidism.

This clonotype was observed many times. Its antigen remains unidentified. This CDR3 comprises 11 residues. V lost 7 bases to trimming and J lost 3 bases, with 10 bases between them. From germline, CDR1 is SQVTM and CDR2 ANQGSEA. Transcripts of RNA were the source for amplifying TCR beta CDR3 regions. The first-round RT-PCR employed HTBI primers together with the Qiagen OneStep RT-PCR kit. A multiplex PCR was then performed as the second round. TCRdb analysed the multiplex PCR reads with MiXCR anew, one entry per CDR3 protein. Counted here are nearly 400,000 distinct CDR3 sequences, roughly 18% occurring once; the ten biggest clones make up 1.6%. Ophthalmopathy donors' eye disease showed moderate-to-severe activity, CAS of at least 3, NOSPECS of at least 4 and duration under 3 months. Patients with other autoimmune diseases, uncontrolled infections, pregnancy or lactation were excluded. The PBMCs had their origin in around 10 ml of fresh peripheral blood.

This clonotype was sampled from a woman aged 18-29 years with Graves' ophthalmopathy. Specimen: peripheral blood. The rearrangement links TRBV29-1 to TRBJ2-7; D call uncertain. The DNA for the CDR3 is TGCAGCGGAATCTATGGCTACGAGCAGTACTTC. This encodes CSGIYGYEQYF.